The rows below give T cell receptor beta chains drawn from one sample of a study of regulatory and conventional T cells in RAG deficiency. Sequencing was performed with immunoSEQ multiplex PCR; in TCRdb, only in-frame clones are kept and a portion is missing. The table shows around 33,000 clones, with around 89% occurring only once. The same specimen was also included in a second study, on regulatory T cells.

The material sequenced was CD8+ T cells sorted from blood. The receptors were gathered from a human donor in good health. Both conserved end residues are trimmed from each CDR3.

j_call v_call cdr3_aa
TRBJ2-2 TRBV27 ASRTGFSGELF
TRBJ2-7 TRBV6-6 ASSYSQDYEQY
TRBJ1-5 TRBV11-2 ASSPGGRQPQH
TRBJ1-2 TRBV5-8 ASSFGGANYGYT
TRBJ2-3 TRBV6-6 ASSSGTGEDTQY
TRBJ2-7 TRBV4-2 ASSQDLPPRAGAYEQY
TRBJ1-2 TRBV29-1 SVEGWTRENYYGYT
TRBJ2-1 TRBV7-8 ASSDTSGRADWNEQF
TRBJ1-3 TRBV14 ASSQESFSGNTIY
TRBJ2-7 TRBV11-2 ASTPTSGETYEQY
TRBJ1-2 TRBV13 ASSFGLEGYT
TRBJ1-4 TRBV13 ASSLGSGGADEKLF
TRBJ1-1 TRBV6-6 ASSYLDRVNTEAF
TRBJ2-3 TRBV14 ASSQRTSNTDTQY
TRBJ1-2 TRBV27 ASSQAGVYGYT
TRBJ2-7 TRBV9 ASSQDRDWQY
TRBJ2-3 TRBV15 ATSTSAGDTQY
TRBJ2-1 TRBV21-1 ASSNGTGTDEQF
TRBJ2-1 TRBV7-9 ASRVAGSYNEQF
TRBJ1-2 TRBV7-9 ASRPDRDYGYT
TRBJ2-5 TRBV28 ASSLRVTRTAFQETQY
TRBJ1-1 TRBV7-6 ASSLRHAGVGTEAF
TRBJ2-7 TRBV6-1 ASSEWVAGGAYEQY
TRBJ1-2 TRBV7-9 ASSLGQRLNYGYT
TRBJ2-5 TRBV20-1 SADFQETQY
TRBJ1-6 TRBV27 ASSFYPTGYNSPLH
TRBJ1-6 TRBV5-6 ASSPATQGPEPLH
TRBJ2-5 TRBV1 TSSRGPQETQY
TRBJ1-1 TRBV7-2 ASSLEGFTEAF
TRBJ1-5 TRBV19 ASSIDQMVGQGSNQPQH
TRBJ2-5 TRBV19 ASSIWTGLQETQY
TRBJ1-1 TRBV11-2 ASSLKSGDTEAF
TRBJ1-1 TRBV7-9 ASSHLGEGTEAF
TRBJ2-7 TRBV23-1 ASSQFEGSRYEQY
TRBJ1-2 TRBV5-8 ASSPGQAVGGYT
TRBJ2-7 TRBV4-1 ASSQDSSESYEQY
TRBJ1-5 TRBV6-7 ASSYPRNQPQH
TRBJ2-5 TRBV19 ASESSRTETQY
TRBJ1-2 TRBV27 ASSPSGSGAGYT
TRBJ2-3 TRBV5-1 ASSHLAGLTDTQY
TRBJ1-2 TRBV19 ASSIQGSNYGYT
TRBJ1-2 TRBV5-1 ASSLGGTPTRGYT
TRBJ2-4 TRBV27 ASSRTGGLRTKNIQY
TRBJ2-1 TRBV29-1 SVGGLARLDEQF
TRBJ2-7 TRBV5-6 ASSLEASYEQY
TRBJ2-6 TRBV6-6 ASSYPGGDGANVLT
TRBJ1-3 TRBV9 ASSDTGGAGNTIY
TRBJ1-4 TRBV4-1 ASSQQQAAATNEKLF
TRBJ1-1 TRBV5-5 ASSLGDREGNTEAF
TRBJ2-5 TRBV4-2 ASSQELAGGRETQY
TRBJ2-1 TRBV4-2 ASSQDSDLYNEQF
TRBJ2-2 TRBV5-5 ASSYPTGELF
TRBJ2-2 TRBV14 ASSPDGNTGELF
TRBJ1-5 TRBV4-2 ASSQIREDRGYQPQH
TRBJ2-4 TRBV21-1 ASSKSGGGTRKNIQY
TRBJ1-1 TRBV21-1 ASSKGQGETEAF
TRBJ1-3 TRBV19 ASSIRAGGNTIY
TRBJ1-1 TRBV29-1 SVDRAAMNTEAF